A selection of T cell receptor beta chains follows, all from one sample in a study of blood T cell repertoires in COVID-19. Data came from immunoSEQ multiplex PCR; TCRdb stores just in-frame clones and leaves some out. The sample has about 250,000 clones; about 91% are singletons. The sample taken for sequencing was peripheral blood. The receptors originated from a woman younger than 45 with COVID-19, enrolled during active disease. Each CDR3 is given with its conserved first and last residue. D genes are given only for firm matches. Rows may omit the clone size; those that give it use once, few, many or a size class.

v_call	d_call	clone_size	j_call	cdr3_aa	cdr3_nt
TRBV7-9	NA	NA	TRBJ1-1	CASSLEKGRAFF	TGTGCCAGCAGCTTAGAGAAGGGGCGAGCTTTCTTT
TRBV6-2/TRBV6-3	TRBD1	NA	TRBJ2-5	CASSYGIRDRGEETQYF	TGTGCCAGCAGTTACGGTATCCGGGACAGGGGCGAAGAGACCCAGTACTTC
TRBV19	NA	NA	TRBJ1-1	CASSIGGAIVTEAFF	TGTGCCAGTAGTATCGGGGGGGCGATAGTCACTGAAGCTTTCTTT
TRBV5-1	TRBD1	NA	TRBJ1-1	CASSLLGQGVSEAFF	TGCGCCAGCAGCTTGTTAGGACAGGGGGTATCTGAAGCTTTCTTT
TRBV5-4	TRBD2	NA	TRBJ2-5	CASRTGLAVQETQYF	TGTGCCAGCAGAACGGGACTAGCGGTCCAAGAGACCCAGTACTTC
TRBV21-1	NA	NA	TRBJ2-2	CASSTRLAGGLDGGTGELFF	TGTGCCAGCAGCACCCGACTAGCGGGGGGCCTTGACGGGGGCACCGGGGAGCTGTTTTTT
TRBV2	NA	NA	TRBJ2-1	CASSVDVRRDEQFF	TGTGCCAGCTCAGTGGATGTCAGGCGGGATGAGCAGTTCTTC
TRBV12-3/TRBV12-4	TRBD1	NA	TRBJ2-1	CASSSGTDNEQFF	TGTGCCAGCAGCTCCGGGACAGACAATGAGCAGTTCTTC
TRBV19	TRBD1	once	TRBJ2-3	CASSFLYPGQGTDTQYF	TGTGCCAGTAGTTTTCTCTACCCGGGACAGGGAACAGATACGCAGTATTTT
TRBV12-3/TRBV12-4	TRBD1	NA	TRBJ1-1	CASRLTGGVEAFF	TGTGCCAGCAGGTTGACAGGGGGAGTTGAAGCTTTCTTT
TRBV6-2/TRBV6-3	TRBD1	NA	TRBJ2-5	CASSRQGARETQYF	TGTGCCAGCAGCAGACAGGGGGCACGGGAGACCCAGTACTTC
TRBV14	NA	NA	TRBJ2-4	CASSQGVNIQYF	TGTGCCAGCAGCCAAGGAGTAAACATTCAGTACTTC